These T cell receptor beta chains were read from a single sample in a study of post-analysis software for immune sequencing data. TCRdb re-called the PCR reads through MiXCR, storing one row per CDR3 protein. Of hundreds of thousands of distinct CDR3 sequences listed, over 45% are singletons. The sequencing sample was made of blood. These receptors all come from a girl aged 2 to 10 with multiple sclerosis. Each CDR3 is given with its conserved first and last residue. The order of the fields is clone size, D gene, J gene, V gene, CDR3 DNA, CDR3 protein. A D gene is named only where the DNA matches it firmly. Size is stated for part of the rows, as once, few or many counts, or as a class when the clone is expanded.

.,.,TRBJ2-7,TRBV20-1,TGCAGTGCTAGGCACAGCGACTCCTACAATGAGCAGTACTTC,CSARHSDSYNEQYF
.,.,TRBJ2-1,TRBV6-1,TGTGCCAGCAGTGACGAGACAGGCCTTTCCTACAATGAGCAGTTCTTC,CASSDETGLSYNEQFF
.,TRBD2,TRBJ2-5,TRBV12-3/TRBV12-4,TGTGCCAGCAGTTGGACTAGCGGGACTCAAGAGACCCAGTACTTC,CASSWTSGTQETQYF
.,.,TRBJ1-1,TRBV30,TGTGCCTGGAATCTCGCGGGGGGCACTGAAGCTTTCTTT,CAWNLAGGTEAFF
.,.,TRBJ1-5,TRBV20-1,TGCAGTGCTAGAGCCCCTGAGGGGAATCAGCCCCAGCATTTT,CSARAPEGNQPQHF
few,.,TRBJ1-5,TRBV20-1,TGCAGTGCTAGAACCCCAGGGAATCTCCAGCCCCAGCATTTT,CSARTPGNLQPQHF
.,TRBD2,TRBJ2-5,TRBV19,TGTGCCAGTAGTATAAGGGCTAGCGGGATCGAGACCCAGTACTTC,CASSIRASGIETQYF
few,.,TRBJ1-1,TRBV29-1,TGCAGCGTGGGAGAGACAGCGAACACTGAAGCTTTCTTT,CSVGETANTEAFF
.,.,TRBJ1-1,TRBV5-1,TGCGCCAGCAGCTTCTTGGGGAGTCGAGACACTGAAGCTTTCTTT,CASSFLGSRDTEAFF
few,.,TRBJ2-1,TRBV2,TGTGCCAGCAGTGAACTGGGGCGGGGATTAATCTACAATGAGCAGTTCTTC,CASSELGRGLIYNEQFF
.,.,TRBJ2-7,TRBV27,TGTGCCAGCAGTCCCATTGGTGCGAGAAGCTCCTACGAGCAGTACTTC,CASSPIGARSSYEQYF
.,TRBD2,TRBJ2-7,TRBV20-1,TGCAGTGCTAGACCGGGACTAGCGGGAGGAATGGGGGATACGCAGTACTTC,CSARPGLAGGMGDTQYF
few,TRBD1,TRBJ2-3,TRBV12-3/TRBV12-4,TGTGCCAGCAGCCTGGGACAGGGGGCGGGAGATACGCAGTATTTT,CASSLGQGAGDTQYF
.,TRBD2,TRBJ2-5,TRBV25-1,TGTGCCAGCAGTGGTCGGACTAGCGGAGAACAAGAGACCCAGTACTTC,CASSGRTSGEQETQYF
.,.,TRBJ2-5,TRBV7-2,TGTGCCAGCAGCTTAGTGGCGCCCAAGGAGACCCAGTACTTC,CASSLVAPKETQYF
.,TRBD1,TRBJ2-7,TRBV5-6,TGTGCCAGCAGCGTCCTTAGGACAGGGAACAGCTACGAGCAGTACTTC,CASSVLRTGNSYEQYF
.,TRBD2,TRBJ2-7,TRBV20-1,TGCAGTGCTAGACAGCTAGCGGACTACGAGCAGTACTTC,CSARQLADYEQYF
.,TRBD2,TRBJ2-3,TRBV20-1,TGCAGTGCTAGAAAGACTAGCGGTCGCACAGATACGCAGTATTTT,CSARKTSGRTDTQYF
.,TRBD1,TRBJ1-6,TRBV18,TGTGCCAGCTCACAGGGACAGCCCTGGATTAATTCACCCCTCCACTTT,CASSQGQPWINSPLHF
few,.,TRBJ2-1,TRBV9,TGTGCCAGCAGCGTAGGGCCCGTAGAGAACAATGAGCAGTTCTTC,CASSVGPVENNEQFF
few,.,TRBJ1-5,TRBV6-2/TRBV6-3,TGTGCCAGCCGCCAGGGCAATCAGCCCCAGCATTTT,CASRQGNQPQHF
.,.,TRBJ2-1,TRBV4-3,TGCGCCAGCAGCCAAGATCGGGGGGCCTACTTCAATGAGCAGTTCTTC,CASSQDRGAYFNEQFF
.,TRBD2,TRBJ2-7,TRBV29-1,TGCAGCGCCAGGACTAGCGAGTACAATGAGCAGTACTTC,CSARTSEYNEQYF
.,TRBD1,TRBJ2-6,TRBV3-1,TGTGCCAGCAGCCGGACAGACAGGGTTTCTGGGGCCAACGTCCTGACTTTC,CASSRTDRVSGANVLTF
few,TRBD1,TRBJ2-6,TRBV29-1,TGCAGCGTCCCAACGCGGAGCCTGGGACAGACCGCAACTGGGGCCAACGTCCTGACTTTC,CSVPTRSLGQTATGANVLTF
few,.,TRBJ2-1,TRBV29-1,TGCAGCGTTGGTCACAATGAGCAGTTCTTC,CSVGHNEQFF
.,TRBD2,TRBJ2-1,TRBV12-3/TRBV12-4,TGTGCCAGCAGGCTGACTAGCGGGATCTACAATGAGCAGTTCTTC,CASRLTSGIYNEQFF
.,.,TRBJ1-6,TRBV6-1,TGTGCCAGCATCACCAGGGGTTTCGGCGATTCACCCCTCCACTTT,CASITRGFGDSPLHF
.,.,TRBJ2-3,TRBV29-1,TGCAGCGTTTCCCCGGGTCAGAGGACAGATACGCAGTATTTT,CSVSPGQRTDTQYF
.,.,TRBJ1-2,TRBV5-1,TGCGCCAGCAGCTTGGCAGATGGGATTAGCTATGGCTACACCTTC,CASSLADGISYGYTF
few,TRBD2,TRBJ2-5,TRBV6-5,TGTGCCAGCAGCGCCCCCGGGGGGATGGAGACCCAGTACTTC,CASSAPGGMETQYF
.,.,TRBJ2-3,TRBV13,TGTGCCAGCAGCCCCCGAACGGGAGATACGCAGTATTTT,CASSPRTGDTQYF
few,TRBD2,TRBJ2-3,TRBV9,TGTGCCAGCAGCGTAGGCGGGGGGGCCACAGATACGCAGTATTTT,CASSVGGGATDTQYF
.,TRBD2,TRBJ2-1,TRBV2,TGTGCCAGCAGTGAAGGAGGAGCGGGGGGGATTAGCTCCTACAATGAGCAGTTCTTC,CASSEGGAGGISSYNEQFF
.,.,TRBJ1-5,TRBV7-2,TGTGCCAGCAGCCCCGTTAATGTCGGGGGAGCTCAGCCCCAGCATTTT,CASSPVNVGGAQPQHF
few,.,TRBJ2-3,TRBV20-1,TGCAGTGCTAGAGATTCTAGGGCGACAGATACGCAGTATTTT,CSARDSRATDTQYF
.,TRBD1,TRBJ1-1,TRBV27,TGTGCCAACTCCCCGGGGACAGGATGGAACACTGAAGCTTTCTTT,CANSPGTGWNTEAFF
.,.,TRBJ1-1,TRBV7-9,TGTGCCAGCAGCTTAGATGCCAGAAACACTGAAGCTTTCTTT,CASSLDARNTEAFF
.,.,TRBJ2-5,TRBV29-1,TGCAGCGTTGAGAGGACCAACCATCAAGAGACCCAGTACTTC,CSVERTNHQETQYF
.,TRBD1,TRBJ2-7,TRBV11-2,TGTGCCAGCAGCTCCCGACAGGGCATTCTCTACGAGCAGTACTTC,CASSSRQGILYEQYF
.,.,TRBJ1-6,TRBV20-1,TGCAGTGCTAGTTCGGTTCAGGGCCGGGGGTCCTATAATTCACCCCTCCACTTT,CSASSVQGRGSYNSPLHF
once,.,TRBJ1-2,TRBV20-1,TGCAGTGCTAGAGATTTTGGGGTTGGCTACACCTTC,CSARDFGVGYTF
few,.,TRBJ2-7,TRBV10-3,TGTGCCATCAGTGTGGGGGTCGTTAGGGAGCAGTACTTC,CAISVGVVREQYF
.,TRBD2,TRBJ2-5,TRBV7-6,TGTGCCAGCAGCCCGACGTGGAGAGCGGGAGGGCCGGAGACCCAGTACTTC,CASSPTWRAGGPETQYF
.,.,TRBJ2-1,TRBV12-5,TGTGCTAGTGAAAGCCCCCCCTACAATGAGCAGTTCTTC,CASESPPYNEQFF
.,.,TRBJ1-1,TRBV18,TGTGCCAGCTCACCACCTCGGGGGGCTTTGAACACTGAAGTTTTCTTT,CASSPPRGALNTEVFF
.,.,TRBJ2-1,TRBV12-3/TRBV12-4,TGTGCCAGCAGTGGGGTCCTTAGCTCCTACAATGAGCAGTTCTTC,CASSGVLSSYNEQFF
.,TRBD2,TRBJ2-7,TRBV5-6,TGTGCCAGCAGCTTTCAACCGGGACTAGCGGGAGTCTACGAGCAGTACTTC,CASSFQPGLAGVYEQYF
.,.,TRBJ1-2,TRBV12-3/TRBV12-4,TGTGCCAGCAGTGTGTACCCGGGACCCTCATACCAGGGCTACACCTTC,CASSVYPGPSYQGYTF
.,.,TRBJ2-5,TRBV5-1,TGCGCCAGCAGCATGCTGACCGGGACACCCACGGACCAGTACTTC,CASSMLTGTPTDQYF
.,TRBD1,TRBJ1-6,TRBV6-2/TRBV6-3,TGTGCCAGCAGGCAGGGACAGGGGGTAAATTCACCCCTCCACTTT,CASRQGQGVNSPLHF
.,.,TRBJ1-5,TRBV10-3,TGTGCCATCAGTGAACTGATTAGCAATCAGCCCCAGCATTTT,CAISELISNQPQHF
many,TRBD2,TRBJ2-1,TRBV24-1,TGTGCCACCAGTGAGGCTAGCGGGAGCTCCTACAATGAGCAGTTCTTC,CATSEASGSSYNEQFF
.,.,TRBJ2-7,TRBV6-1,TGTGCCAGCAGTGAAGAACACGACGATCTTGTCTACACGAGCTCCTACGAGCAGTACTTC,CASSEEHDDLVYTSSYEQYF